Sequencing of this TCR beta chain was carried out in a study of cytomegalovirus exposure and HLA in healthy donors (dated by TCRdb to 2016 to 2017). Broadly, across the study: An earlier analysis of roughly 500 of the donors reported approximately 300 Gb of sequence data and roughly 100 million unique TCR beta sequences from approximately 180 million T cells. An early release covering roughly 600 HLA-typed donors comprised roughly 300 gigabases of sequencing data and some 79 million unique TCR sequences. Of the 350 to 400 genotyped donors, about 80% fell in the genetic ancestry cluster associated with self-reported Caucasian donors. The study was designed to test whether signatures of past pathogen exposure could be identified by cataloging public T cell receptors. Using immunosequencing, the study profiled T cell repertoires from fewer than 700 subjects and related those repertoires to cytomegalovirus serostatus. Along with the roughly 610-subject first cohort, a separate validation cohort of approximately 110 different subjects was used. High-throughput TCR immunosequencing, statistical association of individual TCRs with disease status, and machine learning were combined to predict cytomegalovirus infection status. A later analysis re-examined previously published TCR beta repertoires from just over 650 donors and added high-resolution HLA genotyping to investigate patterns of TCR occurrence. In the later analysis, no new phenotypic data were used to find candidate immune exposures; instead, reliance was placed on TCR beta sequences and their occurrence across donors. In an earlier analysis of roughly 540 of the donors, high-throughput TCR beta sequencing was used to judge whether each TCR beta V gene segment behaved as functional or pseudogenic. Donor age, sex, ethnicity and CMV serostatus were compiled alongside the repertoire data. In a later genetic analysis, genome-wide SNP genotypes for 398 of the 666 donors were used, and that subset was treated as a discovery cohort. Every repertoire in the discovery cohort had been generated on one and the same sequencing platform. HLA typing included class I and class II loci at four-digit resolution. Typing coverage varied by locus: about 620-640 donors for A, B, C, DRB1 and DQB1; around 560 for DQA1; about 570 for DPA1; about 450 for DPB1. Roughly 5 DR-DQ haplotypes were handled as single units for association and clustering, since linkage in the cohort was strong. Across about 370 genotyped donors of the cohort, an average of roughly 250,000 unique TCR beta nucleotide sequences per donor were sequenced, and roughly 18% of those sequences were non-productive. On the study overall, not on this receptor specifically: In a later analysis, around 17,000 TCR beta sequences were associated with specific HLA alleles at a false discovery rate of 0.05. Strong co-occurrence of HLA alleles, especially DR and DQ, made assigning TCR associations to individual alleles difficult. According to the authors, the approach could potentially be generalized to other disease states and immunological phenotypes. Because HLA typing was unavailable for some donors at each locus, only the typed subset was used in association tests. Linkage disequilibrium might explain the correlated functional status among segregating V segments, but an unknown experimental factor could not be excluded. Three of the identified cytomegalovirus-associated TCR beta chains were confirmed in vitro to be specific for cytomegalovirus antigens. A later analysis found that TCR association rates varied across HLA loci, with DRB1 alleles showing the most associated TCRs and HLA-C alleles the fewest. A further reported finding was that TCR beta sequences accurately predicted the HLA-A and HLA-B alleles for most subjects in the first cohort. The study gave a list of 150 to 200 TCR beta chains associated with cytomegalovirus. The earlier analysis of approximately 560 of the donors excluded roughly 17 rarely observed V segments, including chromosome 9 orphons, because counts were too low. The 87-base-pair reads could not distinguish some IMGT-functional V segments, including TRBV6-2 and TRBV6-3, so those segments were excluded. In an earlier analysis of approximately 590 of the donors, most TCR beta V segments appeared in productive rearrangements about 87% or about 30% of the time, broadly matching IMGT annotations. The sequencing pipeline was judged likely to have produced a cluster of highly shared sequence variants as a technical artifact. An association between a missense DCLRE1C variant and V-gene and J-gene trimming of TCR beta chains was found in a later genetic analysis and replicated in an independent cohort. Presence/absence analyses assumed roughly uniform sequencing depth across donors, an assumption that may not hold. A later analysis found that HLA-associated TCR beta chains were more clonally expanded and had lower generation probabilities than equally common non-associated chains. According to a later analysis, most CMV-associated TCR beta chains appeared to be HLA-restricted, and the HLA associations seemed to be driven largely by CMV exposure. Compared with the roughly 670-donor mean, donors in an Asian-associated ancestry cluster had fewer N-insertions in productive TCRs, according to a later genetic analysis. CMV serostatus was the only immune exposure information available for the cohort. In this cohort, only TCR beta chains were sequenced, and detectable features were limited by the absence of alpha or paired-chain data. A later analysis reported that several top co-occurrence clusters appeared linked to parvovirus B19, influenza, CMV and Epstein-Barr virus. Cytomegalovirus status was reported to be diagnosed by the classifier with high specificity and sensitivity in both the original and validation cohorts. Most TCR sequences were observed very rarely across donors, whereas some public TCRs were present in many individuals.

The cohort was made up of roughly 670 healthy bone marrow donors. At the time of sampling, every cohort member was nominally healthy, though immune exposures that went unrecorded were likely present. The donor tested CMV seropositive, placing the donor among the 310 or so seropositive members of the cohort. Each donor provided a peripheral blood sample, and peripheral blood mononuclear cells were used for TCR beta sequencing. The Qiagen DNeasy Blood Extraction Kit was used to extract genomic DNA from the blood cell samples. CDR1 is given as SGHTA and CDR2 as FQGNSA, both from the germline V gene. V drops 6 bases and J drops 1 base, leaving 19 bases in between. The CDR3 has 18 amino acids, counting the end cysteine and phenylalanine. CDR3 DNA only is kept here, 54 bases in frame from base 1. Comments on this clone: Its antigen remains unidentified. Base qualities are not recorded, but no much larger clone differs from it by a single base.

The library was made by the immunoSEQ multiplex PCR assay. For the multiplex PCR, a mixture combining 60 forward primers for TCR Vbeta segments and 13 reverse primers for TCR Jbeta segments was used. The CDR3 region of rearranged TCR beta genes was amplified from genomic DNA with a multiplex PCR assay. On the Illumina HiSeq System, the amplified TCR beta libraries were sequenced as 87-base-pair reads. The paper's data handling went like this. Across the roughly 700 repertoires, a later analysis counted 80 million or so unique TCR beta chains, roughly 11 million of which were shared by at least two donors. Raw reads were error-corrected and collapsed into unique sequences with a nearest-neighbor algorithm that merged closely related sequences to remove PCR and sequencing errors. V, D and J gene segments were assigned by aligning CDR3 sequences to IMGT reference sequences. For a sequence to be retained, a match of at least six nucleotides was required to both a V gene segment and a J gene segment. Rearrangements were classified as productive when the CDR3 lacked stop codons and remained in frame with V and J, and all other rearrangements were classified as non-productive. Following IMGT convention, CDR3 was defined as the stretch from the second conserved V-encoded cysteine to the conserved J-encoded phenylalanine. Sequences without an unambiguous match to a single V gene segment were excluded from the earlier analysis of 500 to 700 of the donors. An earlier analysis of several hundred of the donors called V segments functional above 56.7% productive rearrangements and segregating when the between-donor standard deviation exceeded 5%. A statistical classification framework was developed to diagnose cytomegalovirus status using the catalog of TCR beta chain sequences. A later analysis assigned V and J genes by comparing TCR nucleotide sequences with IMGT/GENE-DB human TR gene sequences. A later analysis assigned CDR3 sequences and most-parsimonious VDJ recombination scenarios with the TCRdist pipeline. A later analysis defined each TCR beta chain by its CDR3 amino acid sequence plus V-gene family, and excluded reads lacking a unique V-gene family. In a later analysis, fewer than 600 highly shared, low-generation-probability nucleotide sequences were removed to address suspected cross-contamination and a sequencing artifact. For each public chain, a later analysis derived a clonal expansion index from normalized ranks of inferred template counts within each repertoire. In a later analysis, generation probabilities were computed using a VDJ recombination model fitted to out-of-frame rearrangements, and the results were checked against IGoR. Hypergeometric tests were used in a later analysis to score TCR-TCR, TCR-HLA and TCR-CMV co-occurrence, with a repertoire-size bias correction applied to the TCR pairs. A later analysis estimated false discovery rates by permuting HLA or CMV assignments 20 times. In a later analysis, co-occurring TCRs were grouped with DBSCAN, and TCRdist sequence similarity was added when clustering was performed within HLA-allele-positive subsets. Repertoires with fewer than 30,000 or more than 120,000 public chains were left out of co-occurrence clustering, as were a few repertoires with anomalous nucleotide sharing. TCRdb carries this immuneACCESS record with in-frame sequences only. Its versions omit some clonotypes, under half of them owing to an unresolved V gene in the studies checked, with the rest unexplained. The V and J calls and clone size come from that table; D and trimming were worked out from the DNA. The sample table lists 99,000 or so clones, over 60% of them with a count of one. The ten top clones hold roughly 5.9% of the sample.

The source material was PBMCs. This receptor was obtained from a man aged 55 to 70 in good health and CMV-seropositive. The rearranged chain carries TRBV7-2 and TRBJ1-6, with TRBD1 as a weak D call on 6 bases. The base sequence is TGTGCCAGCAGTACATCTACAGGGATGGAGTCCTATAATTCACCCCTCCACTTT. Its product reads: CASSTSTGMESYNSPLHF. With the portions outside the CDR3 filled from the reference TRBV7-2 and TRBJ1-6 genes, the complete variable region becomes GAGVSQSPSNKVTEKGKDVELRCDPISGHTALYWYRQSLGQGLEFLIYFQGNSAPDKSGLPSDRFSAERTGGSVSTLTIQRTQQEDSAVYLCASSTSTGMESYNSPLHFGNGTRLTVT.